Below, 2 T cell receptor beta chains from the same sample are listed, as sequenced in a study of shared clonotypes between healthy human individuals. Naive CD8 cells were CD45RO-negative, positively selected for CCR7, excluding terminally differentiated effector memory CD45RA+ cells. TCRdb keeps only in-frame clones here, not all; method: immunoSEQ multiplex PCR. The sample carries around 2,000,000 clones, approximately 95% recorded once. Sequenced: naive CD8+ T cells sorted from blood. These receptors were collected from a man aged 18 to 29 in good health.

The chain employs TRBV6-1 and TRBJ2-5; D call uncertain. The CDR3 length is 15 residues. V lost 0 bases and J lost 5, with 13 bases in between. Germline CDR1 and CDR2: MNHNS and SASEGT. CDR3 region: CASSEAPGVEETQYF. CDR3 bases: TGTGCCAGCAGTGAAGCGCCTGGGGTTGAGGAGACCCAGTACTTC.

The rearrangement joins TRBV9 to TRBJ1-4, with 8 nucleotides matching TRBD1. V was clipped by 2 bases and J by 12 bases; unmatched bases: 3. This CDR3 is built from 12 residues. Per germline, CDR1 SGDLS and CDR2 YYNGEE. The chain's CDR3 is CASSVTGGELFF. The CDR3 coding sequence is TGTGCCAGCAGCGTCACAGGGGGAGAACTGTTTTTT.